The 9 T cell receptor beta chains below were found in one sample sequenced in a study of Graves' ophthalmopathy and Graves' hyperthyroidism (dated by TCRdb to between 2018 and 2020). TCRdb shows the sequencer as Illumina HiSeq 2000. TCR beta CDR3 regions were amplified from RNA transcripts for repertoire sequencing. The first round of RT-PCR was done with HTBI primers and the Qiagen OneStep RT-PCR kit, and was followed by a second round of multiplex PCR, then size selection and purification. TCRdb itself trimmed the public reads at Q25 with fastp, ran MiXCR and retained productive beta chains. Here each entry gathers all rows of one CDR3 protein and keeps the most common genes and DNA. Within this sample are about 620,000 distinct CDR3 sequences, with about 24% of them counted one time only. In total, the top ten clones hold around 6.9% of the sample. The sample taken for sequencing was peripheral blood. These receptors were taken from a woman between 18 and 30 years old with stable Graves' hyperthyroidism. Some clones in this sample may be carry-over from other donors' samples. Donor details come from another sample of the same person, matched by shared clones.

The table lists this clonotype with many counts. The chain combines TRBV6-1 with TRBJ1-5; D may be TRBD1 (5 bases). Trimming stripped 7 bases from V and 3 bases from J, with 19 bases between. The germline CDR1 and CDR2 sequences are MNHNS and SASEGT. The CDR3 is 16 amino acids. CDR3 in DNA: TGTGCCAGCATCCTTTTCGACGAGGGGTTCAATCAGCCCCAGCATTTT. It encodes CASILFDEGFNQPQHF.

Ten or more counts support this clonotype. The CDR3, as DNA: TGTGCCAGTAGTCGCATCGACAGGAGCCAAGAGACCCAGTACTTC. Encoded protein: CASSRIDRSQETQYF. The V call is TRBV19, the J call TRBJ2-5, with D possibly matching TRBD1 (6 bases). Trimming cost V 5 bases and J 1 base, with 14 bases left between them. Germline CDR1 is LNHDA and CDR2 is SQIVND (reference sequence). CDR3 size: 15 residues.

This clonotype came up many times. The chain joins TRBV2 to TRBJ2-7; TRBD1 matches at 9 bases. V lost 7 bases, J lost 0 bases, and 7 bases stayed unmatched. This CDR3 region has 15 residues. CDR1 SNHLY and CDR2 FYNNEI come from the germline V gene. DNA of the CDR3: TGTGCCAGCACGGACAGGGGACATCCCTCCTACGAGCAGTACTTC. This codes for CASTDRGHPSYEQYF.

The rearrangement joins TRBV18 to TRBJ2-7; D not resolved. CDR3 length: 13 residues. The V gene's germline CDR1 is KGHSH and CDR2 LQKENI. V lost 5 bases and J 4 bases, leaving 12 bases between the germline ends. CDR3 region: CASSKTTPYEQYF. In nucleotides, the CDR3 is TGTGCCAGCTCAAAGACAACCCCTTACGAGCAGTACTTC.

This clonotype was recorded many times. CDR3 nucleotides: TGTGCCAGTTCACCACCCACCGGACTAGCTTACGAGCAGTACTTC. It is translated as CASSPPTGLAYEQYF. This chain connects TRBV28 to TRBJ2-7; 8 bases map to TRBD2. The trim removed 9 bases at V and 4 bases at J, leaving 14 bases unmatched. The germline V gene has CDR1 MDHEN and CDR2 SYDVKM. This CDR3 is 15 amino acids long.

In DNA form, the CDR3 reads TGTGCCAGCAGCGTAGATCGGGTTAACTATGGCTACACCTTC. The encoded protein is CASSVDRVNYGYTF. The J gene is TRBJ1-2, the V gene TRBV9, with D unclear. Germline V gene lookup returns CDR1 SGDLS and CDR2 YYNGEE. The CDR3 contains 14 residues. V lost 0 bases and J lost 1, with 7 bases in between.

This clonotype was recorded a few times. The rearrangement joins TRBV19 to TRBJ2-5; D perhaps matches TRBD1 (6 bases). The CDR3 loop spans 14 amino acids. CDR1 and CDR2 from the germline V gene are LNHDA and SQIVND (reference sequence). V gave up 4 bases and J gave up 7 bases, with 16 bases separating them. CDR3 nucleotides: TGTGCCAGTAGTACCCCGGAACAGGGTGCGACCCAGTACTTC. Translating it yields CASSTPEQGATQYF. The full variable domain, completed using reference TRBV19 and TRBJ2-5, is DGGITQSPKYLFRKEGQNVTLSCEQNLNHDAMYWYRQDPGQGLRLIYYSQIVNDFQKGDIAEGYSVSREKKESFPLTVTSAQKNPTAFYLCASSTPEQGATQYFGPGTRLLVL.

The chain recombines TRBV12-3 or TRBV12-4 with TRBJ1-3; D gene unclear. The V and J ends lost 4 bases and 4 bases respectively, with 11 bases between them. The CDR3 runs 14 residues. CDR3 nucleotides: TGTGCCAGCAGTTCAGACGGCCGCGGAAACACCATATATTTT. Amino acids: CASSSDGRGNTIYF.

The table lists this clonotype with many counts. The chain is built from TRBV25-1 and TRBJ1-1; 10 nucleotides align to TRBD1. The germline CDR1 and CDR2 sequences are MGHDK and SYGVNS. Trimming cost V 4 bases and J 3 bases; bases outside gene matches: 11. The CDR3 extends over 17 amino acids. The CDR3 spells CASSGGQGLRDDTEAFF. DNA for the CDR3: TGTGCCAGCAGTGGGGGACAGGGGCTGAGGGACGACACTGAAGCTTTCTTT.